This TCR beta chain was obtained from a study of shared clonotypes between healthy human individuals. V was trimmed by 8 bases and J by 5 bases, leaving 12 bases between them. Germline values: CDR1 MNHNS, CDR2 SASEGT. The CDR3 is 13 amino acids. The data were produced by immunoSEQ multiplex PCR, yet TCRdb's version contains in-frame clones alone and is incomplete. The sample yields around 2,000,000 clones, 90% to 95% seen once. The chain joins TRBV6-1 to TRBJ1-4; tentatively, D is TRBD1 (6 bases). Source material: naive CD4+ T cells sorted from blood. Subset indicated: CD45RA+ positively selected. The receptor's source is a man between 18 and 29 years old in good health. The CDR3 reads CASGEQGNEKLFF. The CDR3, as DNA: TGTGCCAGCGGAGAACAGGGAAATGAAAAACTGTTTTTT.